Below, 12 T cell receptor beta chains from the same sample are listed, as sequenced in a study of blood T cells in healthy people across ages. Sample-barcoded 5' priming and a J-beta primer mix drove a second PCR of roughly 7 to 11 cycles. TCRdb redid the calling of the 5' RACE reads with MiXCR, one entry per CDR3 protein. The sample has roughly 680,000 distinct CDR3 sequences; around 49% are singletons. The sequencing input was blood. These receptors were collected from a woman aged 55-70 years in good health.

The chain is built from TRBV10-3 and TRBJ2-5; TRBD1 is a possible D gene (5 bases). Trimming took 3 bases from V and 3 from J, leaving 8 bases between them. CDR1 and CDR2 (germline): ENHRY, SYGVKD. The CDR3 sequence is 13 residues long. For the CDR3, the DNA is TGTGCCATCAGTGACAGGGCGGAAGAGACCCAGTACTTC. It is translated as CAISDRAEETQYF.

The chain combines TRBV29-1 with TRBJ2-7; TRBD1 might be the D (5 bases). Germline V gene lookup returns CDR1 SQVTM and CDR2 ANQGSEA. The CDR3 extends over 15 amino acids. The germline V and J ends were trimmed by 0 bases and 2 bases, with 14 bases remaining between them. The CDR3, as DNA: TGCAGCGTTGAAGAGGTTGCAGGGCGTACCTACGAGCAGTACTTC. It specifies CSVEEVAGRTYEQYF.

The chain couples TRBV6-1 to TRBJ2-4; 7 positions agree with TRBD2. The germline V gene encodes CDR1 MNHNS and CDR2 SASEGT. The CDR3 loop spans 13 amino acids. After removal of 2 bases from V and 7 bases from J, the junction contained 2 bases not matched to a gene. The CDR3 loop reads CASSERLANIQYF. The DNA of the CDR3 is TGTGCCAGCAGTGAAAGACTAGCCAACATTCAGTACTTC.

The genes are TRBV2 and TRBJ2-7; possible D gene TRBD2, 6 bases. Between the trimmed V and J ends, which lost 2 bases and 2 bases, there was a span of 13 bases. This CDR3 has 15 residues. Germline V gene sequence: CDR1 SNHLY, CDR2 FYNNEI. The CDR3 coding sequence is TGTGCCAGCAGTGAATCGGACTATCTAACCTACGAGCAGTACTTC. Protein: CASSESDYLTYEQYF. The complete variable domain, with remaining parts taken from reference TRBV2 and TRBJ2-7, reads EPEVTQTPSHQVTQMGQEVILRCVPISNHLYFYWYRQILGQKVEFLVSFYNNEISEKSEIFDDQFSVERPDGSNFTLKIRSTKLEDSAMYFCASSESDYLTYEQYFGPGTRLTVT.

This clonotype was counted between two and nine times. This chain uses TRBV6-2 or TRBV6-3 with TRBJ2-5; 11 nucleotides line up with TRBD1. The DNA end is a closer match to TRBJ2-7, so the J assignment may be wrong. Germline values: CDR1 MNHEY, CDR2 SVGEGT. This CDR3 is built from 15 residues. The CDR3 sequence is CAGNSPGQGDYEQYF. DNA of the CDR3: TGTGCCGGGAACTCGCCGGGACAGGGGGACTACGAGCAGTACTTC.

This clonotype was detected many times. Written as DNA, the CDR3 is TGTGCCAGCAGCTCAGGGGGAGGGGGCAGGGAGCTGTTTTTT. Amino acid sequence: CASSSGGGGRELFF. The chain joins TRBV7-2 to TRBJ2-2, with D possibly being TRBD1 or TRBD2 (7 bases each). Germline assignment: CDR1 SGHTA and CDR2 FQGNSA. The V end lost 4 bases, the J end lost 9 bases, and 15 bases lay between the germline ends. The CDR3 extends over 14 amino acids.

The chain has TRBV2 and TRBJ2-5, with TRBD2 matching over 13 bases. The DNA end is a closer match to TRBJ2-7, so the J assignment may be wrong. This CDR3 comprises 17 residues. Germline values: CDR1 SNHLY, CDR2 FYNNEI. CDR3 amino acids: CASSRTSGGSRLYEQYF. In DNA form, the CDR3 reads TGTGCCAGCAGCAGGACTAGCGGGGGTTCCCGGCTCTACGAGCAGTACTTC.

The rearrangement uses TRBV6-1 and TRBJ1-4; D is unresolved. Trimming shortened V by 2 bases and J by 0 bases, and 10 bases separated the two germline ends. This CDR3 contains 16 residues. The germline V gene has CDR1 MNHNS and CDR2 SASEGT. The DNA of the CDR3 is TGTGCCAGCAGTGAAACTGAGGATGCAACTAATGAAAAACTGTTTTTT. Translated, it gives CASSETEDATNEKLFF.

In this sample, this clonotype turned up a few times. The V gene is TRBV7-9, the J gene TRBJ2-3, with 7 bases lining up with TRBD2. V gave up 6 bases and J gave up 7 bases; unmatched junction bases: 13. The CDR3 sequence is 15 residues long. CDR1 SEHNR and CDR2 FQNEAQ come from the germline V gene (reference sequence). The CDR3: CASRPRTRFNNTQYF. The CDR3 nucleotides read TGTGCCAGCAGACCTCGGACTAGGTTCAATAATACGCAGTATTTT.

The chain uses TRBV28 and TRBJ1-2, with D hard to call. Per the germline V gene, CDR1 is MDHEN and CDR2 is SYDVKM. The CDR3 length is 13 residues. Between the trimmed V and J ends, which lost 5 bases and 1 base, there was a span of 8 bases. The CDR3 nucleotides read TGTGCCAGCAGTCCGTCAGTTAACTATGGCTACACCTTC. Its translation is CASSPSVNYGYTF.

V and J are TRBV7-9 and TRBJ2-3; 8 bases align to TRBD2. There are 20 residues in the CDR3. V was pared by 3 bases and J by 0 bases, with 17 bases of the junction left unmatched. The germline V gene has CDR1 SEHNR and CDR2 FQNEAQ (reference sequence). CDR3 sequence: CASSFPRDRTSGVSTDTQYF. CDR3 DNA: TGTGCCAGCAGCTTCCCGCGGGACCGAACTAGCGGAGTTAGCACAGATACGCAGTATTTT.

This chain uses TRBV6-6 with TRBJ1-1; no reliable D call. Between the trimmed V and J ends, which lost 2 bases and 0 bases, there was a span of 7 bases. The germline V gene encodes CDR1 MNHNY and CDR2 SVGAGI (reference sequence). The CDR3 runs to 14 residues. CDR3 DNA sequence: TGTGCCAGCAGTTACGGAGACATGAACACTGAAGCTTTCTTT. Its protein product is CASSYGDMNTEAFF.